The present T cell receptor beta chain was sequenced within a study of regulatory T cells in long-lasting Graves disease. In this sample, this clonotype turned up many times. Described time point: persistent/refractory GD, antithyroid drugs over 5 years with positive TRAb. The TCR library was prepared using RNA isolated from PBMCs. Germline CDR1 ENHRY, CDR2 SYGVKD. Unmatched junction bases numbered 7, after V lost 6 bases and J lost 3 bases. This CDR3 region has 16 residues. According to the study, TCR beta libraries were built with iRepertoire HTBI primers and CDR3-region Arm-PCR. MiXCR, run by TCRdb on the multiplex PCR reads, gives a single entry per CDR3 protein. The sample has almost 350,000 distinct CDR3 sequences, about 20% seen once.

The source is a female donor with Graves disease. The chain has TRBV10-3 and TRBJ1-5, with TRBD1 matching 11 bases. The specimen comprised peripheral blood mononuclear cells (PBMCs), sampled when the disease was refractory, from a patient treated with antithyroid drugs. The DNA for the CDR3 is TGTGCCATCAGAGAAGGACAGGGGGCACCCAATCAGCCCCAGCATTTT. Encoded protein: CAIREGQGAPNQPQHF.